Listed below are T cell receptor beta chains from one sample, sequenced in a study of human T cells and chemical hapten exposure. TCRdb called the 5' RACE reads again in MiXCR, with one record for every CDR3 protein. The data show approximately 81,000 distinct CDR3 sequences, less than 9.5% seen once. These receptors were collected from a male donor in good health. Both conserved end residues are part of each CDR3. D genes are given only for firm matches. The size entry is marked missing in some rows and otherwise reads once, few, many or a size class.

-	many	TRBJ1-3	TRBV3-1	CASSSSGSGNTIYF	TGTGCCAGCAGCTCCTCAGGCTCTGGAAACACCATATATTTT
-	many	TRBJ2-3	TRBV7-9	CASSLGSGHTDTQYF	TGTGCCAGCAGCTTAGGATCAGGGCACACAGATACGCAGTATTTT
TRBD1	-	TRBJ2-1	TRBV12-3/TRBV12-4	CASSGTGRREEQFF	TGTGCCAGCAGCGGGACAGGGAGAAGGGAAGAGCAGTTCTTC
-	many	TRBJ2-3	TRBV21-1	CASSMPAGAGTSTDTQYF	TGTGCCAGCAGCATGCCAGCGGGAGCCGGGACTAGCACAGATACGCAGTATTTT
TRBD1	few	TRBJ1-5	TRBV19	CASNPQGEAQPQHF	TGTGCCAGTAATCCACAGGGGGAGGCTCAGCCCCAGCATTTT
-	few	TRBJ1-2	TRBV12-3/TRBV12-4	CASSPDLILSRDYGYTF	TGTGCCAGCAGCCCGGACTTAATACTCTCCCGGGACTATGGCTACACCTTC
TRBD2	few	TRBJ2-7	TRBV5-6	CASSWAPGLAGHEQYF	TGTGCCAGCAGCTGGGCGCCGGGACTAGCGGGACACGAGCAGTACTTC
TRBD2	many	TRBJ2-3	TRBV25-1	CASSEVAASGTDTQYF	TGTGCCAGCAGTGAAGTCGCGGCTAGCGGGACAGATACGCAGTATTTT
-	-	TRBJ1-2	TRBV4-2	CASSQVSQDGYTF	TGTGCCAGCAGCCAAGTCTCTCAGGATGGCTACACCTTC
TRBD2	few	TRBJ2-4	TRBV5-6	CASSRTSGSKNIQYF	TGTGCCAGCAGCCGGACTAGCGGGAGCAAAAACATTCAGTACTTC
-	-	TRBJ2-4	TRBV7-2	CASSWGLAKNIQYF	TGTGCCAGCAGCTGGGGGCTGGCCAAAAACATTCAGTACTTC
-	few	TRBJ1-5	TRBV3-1	CASSQVGNNQPQHF	TGTGCCAGCAGCCAAGTTGGGAACAATCAGCCCCAGCATTTT
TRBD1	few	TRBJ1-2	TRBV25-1	CASSADTGGAGGGYTF	TGTGCCAGCAGTGCGGATACAGGGGGCGCAGGGGGTGGCTACACCTTC
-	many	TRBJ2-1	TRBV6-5	CASSYSGPRNEQFF	TGTGCCAGCAGTTACTCTGGCCCGCGCAATGAGCAGTTCTTC
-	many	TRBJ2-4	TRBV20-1	CSAVTGQNIQYF	TGCAGTGCTGTGACAGGCCAAAACATTCAGTACTTC
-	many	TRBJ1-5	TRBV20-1	CSARDVGGGRQPQHF	TGCAGTGCTAGAGATGTTGGCGGGGGGCGACAGCCCCAGCATTTT